These 9 T cell receptor beta chains were sequenced from one sample in a study of T cells in Graves' hyperthyroidism and ophthalmopathy. Amplification yielded TCR beta CDR3 regions, with RNA transcripts as the source. The TCR CDR3 was amplified in a first-round RT-PCR using the HTBI primer set. MiXCR was run by TCRdb on the multiplex PCR reads, yielding one entry per CDR3 protein. The sample includes about 350,000 distinct CDR3 sequences, around 13% of them seen just once. The sequenced sample consisted of blood. The receptors here all came from a woman in her twenties or thirties with Graves' hyperthyroidism.

Here the CDR3 reads CASSDPAGTGNYEQYF. CDR3 nucleotide sequence: TGTGCCAGCAGTGACCCCGCCGGGACAGGAAACTACGAGCAGTACTTC. The chain links TRBV2 to TRBJ2-7; 8 nucleotides align to TRBD1. Germline CDR1 is SNHLY and CDR2 is FYNNEI. J gave up 3 bases and V 3 bases, and 10 bases lay outside the gene matches. The CDR3 covers 16 residues.

This clonotype occurred a few times. This chain uses TRBV25-1 with TRBJ2-2; maybe TRBD1 (6 bases). Trimming pared 0 bases from V and 7 bases from J, leaving 15 bases between. The CDR3 runs 16 residues. Germline lookup yields CDR1 MGHDK and CDR2 SYGVNS. CDR3 in DNA: TGTGCCAGCAGTGAATATGGGCAGGGGTTAGGCGGGGAGCTGTTTTTT. It encodes CASSEYGQGLGGELFF.

The rearrangement links TRBV11-2 to TRBJ2-1, with 7 bases matching TRBD2. This CDR3 is built from 15 residues. The ends lost 1 base at V and 2 bases at J; junction bases unmatched: 2. Germline V gives CDR1 SGHAT, CDR2 FQNNGV. The CDR3 region has the DNA TGTGCCAGCAGCTTAGTCGGGAGGACCTACAATGAGCAGTTCTTC. Translated, it gives CASSLVGRTYNEQFF.

A note on this clonotype: This may be a read error, as it is one base from a much larger clone. J is TRBJ1-5 and V is TRBV19; D is uncertain. Trimming removed 9 bases from V and 5 bases from J, with 20 bases in between. Per germline, CDR1 LNHDA and CDR2 SQIVND (reference sequence). The CDR3 is 15 amino acids. CDR3 sequence: CASTPDIRDHQPQHF. As DNA, the CDR3 is TGTGCCAGCACGCCCGACATACGGGATCATCAGCCCCAGCATTTT.

The chain employs TRBV4-3 and TRBJ2-6; the D is unclear. The CDR3 runs to 19 residues. Germline V CDR1 and CDR2: LGHNA, YSLEER. V was clipped by 4 bases and J by 0 bases, with 19 bases between them. The CDR3 sequence is CASSPKQATPSSGANVLTF. The CDR3 DNA sequence: TGCGCCAGCAGCCCAAAGCAGGCCACACCTAGCTCTGGGGCCAACGTCCTGACTTTC.

This clonotype was observed a few times. V gene TRBV20-1 combines with J gene TRBJ1-3; TRBD1 matches 7 bases. The CDR3 sequence is 14 residues long. CDR1 and CDR2 from the germline V gene are DFQATT and SNEGSKA (reference sequence). J gave up 5 bases and V 4 bases, and 8 bases lay outside the gene matches. The CDR3 loop is CSAMSTGSRNTIYF. CDR3 sequence (DNA): TGCAGTGCTATGTCGACAGGGTCTAGAAACACCATATATTTT.

The sample holds many counts of this clonotype. V is TRBV6-2 or TRBV6-3 and J is TRBJ2-3; D tentatively fits TRBD1 or TRBD2 (5 bases each). The CDR3 runs to 15 residues. The germline gives CDR1 MNHEY, CDR2 SVGEGT. Trimming stripped 7 bases from V and 3 bases from J, with 17 bases between. The CDR3, as DNA: TGTGCCAGCACTAACCTGAGGGGCAATACAGATACGCAGTATTTT. Encoded protein: CASTNLRGNTDTQYF.

This clonotype came up many times. For the CDR3, the DNA is TGTGCCAGCAGTTATCAGGACTACTCCTACGAGCAGTACTTC. This encodes CASSYQDYSYEQYF. The chain recombines TRBV6-2 or TRBV6-3 with TRBJ2-7; the D gene is possibly TRBD2 (6 bases). Trimming took off 3 bases at V and 0 bases at J, with 9 bases between the two ends. Germline V gene sequence: CDR1 MNHEY, CDR2 SVGEGT. The CDR3 is made up of 14 amino acids.

This clonotype was recorded at least ten times. This chain links TRBV6-1 with TRBJ2-2, with 11 nucleotides matching TRBD2. There are 14 residues in the CDR3. Germline values: CDR1 MNHNS, CDR2 SASEGT. V was pared by 5 bases and J by 5 bases, with 1 base of the junction left unmatched. Here the CDR3 DNA reads TGTGCCAGCAGTACTAGCGGGAGAACCGGGGAGCTGTTTTTT. This gives the protein CASSTSGRTGELFF.